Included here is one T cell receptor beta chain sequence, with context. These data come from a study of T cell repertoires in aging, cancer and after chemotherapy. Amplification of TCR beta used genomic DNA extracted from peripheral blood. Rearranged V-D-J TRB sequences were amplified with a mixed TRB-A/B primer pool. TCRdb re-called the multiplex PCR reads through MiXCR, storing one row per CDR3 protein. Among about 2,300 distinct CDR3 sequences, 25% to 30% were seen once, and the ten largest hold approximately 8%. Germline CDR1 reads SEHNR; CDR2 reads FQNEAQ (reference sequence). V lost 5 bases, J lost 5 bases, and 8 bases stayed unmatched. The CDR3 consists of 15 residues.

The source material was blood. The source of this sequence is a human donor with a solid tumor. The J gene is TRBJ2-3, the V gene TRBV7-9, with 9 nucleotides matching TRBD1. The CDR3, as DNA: TGTGCCAGCAGCCCAGGGACAGGGTTATTAGATACGCAGTATTTT. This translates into CASSPGTGLLDTQYF.